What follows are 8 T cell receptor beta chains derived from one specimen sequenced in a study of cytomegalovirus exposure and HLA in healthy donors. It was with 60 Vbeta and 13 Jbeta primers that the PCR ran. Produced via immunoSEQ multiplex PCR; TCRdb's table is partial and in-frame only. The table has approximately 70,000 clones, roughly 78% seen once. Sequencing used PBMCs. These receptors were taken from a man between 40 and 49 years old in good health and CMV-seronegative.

Here the CDR3 reads CASSPAGLAGGGEQYF. CDR3 DNA sequence: TGTGCCAGCAGCCCCGCTGGACTAGCGGGAGGTGGCGAGCAGTACTTC. V usage is TRBV27 and J usage is TRBJ2-7, with 14 positions matching TRBD2. J was trimmed by 6 bases and V by 6 bases; bases with no gene match: 10. Germline V gene sequence: CDR1 MNHEY, CDR2 SMNVEV (reference sequence). The CDR3 has 16 residues.

DNA for the CDR3: TGTGCCAGCTCTGGCGGAGGCCCTCAGCCCCAGCATTTT. Protein sequence: CASSGGGPQPQHF. The chain recombines TRBV2 with TRBJ1-5; D not certain. The CDR3 is made up of 13 amino acids. Germline V CDR1 and CDR2: SNHLY, FYNNEI. The V end was cut by 8 bases, the J end by 6 bases, with 14 bases between.

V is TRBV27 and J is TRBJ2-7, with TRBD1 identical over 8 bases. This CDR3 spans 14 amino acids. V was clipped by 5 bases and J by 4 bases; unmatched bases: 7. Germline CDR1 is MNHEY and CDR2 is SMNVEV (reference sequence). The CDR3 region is CASSRKDREYEQYF. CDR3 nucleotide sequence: TGTGCCAGCAGTCGAAAGGACAGGGAATACGAGCAGTACTTC.

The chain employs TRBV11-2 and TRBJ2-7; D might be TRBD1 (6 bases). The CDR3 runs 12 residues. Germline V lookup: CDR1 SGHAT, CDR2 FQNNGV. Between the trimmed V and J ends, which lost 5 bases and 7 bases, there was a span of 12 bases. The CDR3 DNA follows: TGTGCCAGCAGCAAGGATGACAGGGAGCAGTACTTC. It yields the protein CASSKDDREQYF.

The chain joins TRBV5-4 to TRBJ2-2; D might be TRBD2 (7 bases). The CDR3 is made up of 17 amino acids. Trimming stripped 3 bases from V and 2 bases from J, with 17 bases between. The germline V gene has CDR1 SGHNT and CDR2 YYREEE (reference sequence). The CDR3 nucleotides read TGTGCCAGCAGCTGGGCGGGGGCAGGGGCCAACACCGGGGAGCTGTTTTTT. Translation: CASSWAGAGANTGELFF.

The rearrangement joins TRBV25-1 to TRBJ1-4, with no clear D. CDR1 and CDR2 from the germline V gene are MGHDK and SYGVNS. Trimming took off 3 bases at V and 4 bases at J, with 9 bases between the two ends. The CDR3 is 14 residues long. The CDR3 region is CASSDFGSNEKLFF. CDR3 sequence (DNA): TGTGCCAGCAGTGATTTTGGCAGTAATGAAAAACTGTTTTTT.

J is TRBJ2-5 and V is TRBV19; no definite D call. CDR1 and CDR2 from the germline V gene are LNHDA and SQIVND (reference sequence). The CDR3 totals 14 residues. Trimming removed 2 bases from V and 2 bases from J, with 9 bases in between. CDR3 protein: CASSIQSAQETQYF. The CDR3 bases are TGTGCCAGTAGTATACAGTCAGCGCAAGAGACCCAGTACTTC.

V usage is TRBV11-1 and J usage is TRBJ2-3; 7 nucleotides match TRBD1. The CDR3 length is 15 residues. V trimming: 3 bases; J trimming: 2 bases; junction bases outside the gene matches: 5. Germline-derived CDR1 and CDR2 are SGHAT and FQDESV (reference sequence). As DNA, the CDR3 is TGTGCCAGCAGCTTTCGGGACAGAGACACAGATACGCAGTATTTT. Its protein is CASSFRDRDTDTQYF.